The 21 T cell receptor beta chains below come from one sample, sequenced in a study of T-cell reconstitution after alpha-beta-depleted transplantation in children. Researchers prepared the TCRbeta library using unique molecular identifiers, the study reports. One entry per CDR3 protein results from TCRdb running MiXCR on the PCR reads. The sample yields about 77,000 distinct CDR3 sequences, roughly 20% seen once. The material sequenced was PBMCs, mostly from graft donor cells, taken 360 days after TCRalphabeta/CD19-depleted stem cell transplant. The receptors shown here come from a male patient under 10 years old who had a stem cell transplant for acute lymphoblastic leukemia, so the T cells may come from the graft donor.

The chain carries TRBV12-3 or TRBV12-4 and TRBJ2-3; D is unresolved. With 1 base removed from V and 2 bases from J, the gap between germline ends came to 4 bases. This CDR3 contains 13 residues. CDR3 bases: TGTGCCAGCAGTTTAGTTTTCACAGATACGCAGTATTTT. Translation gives CASSLVFTDTQYF.

CDR3 DNA sequence: TGCAGCGTTGTTGGGAGGGGGTCCGGGGAGCTGTTTTTT. Its protein product is CSVVGRGSGELFF. The chain uses TRBV29-1 and TRBJ2-2; D might be TRBD2 (7 bases). Germline V gives CDR1 SQVTM, CDR2 ANQGSEA. Deletions cut 4 bases from V and 6 bases from J, with 12 bases between. The length of the CDR3 is 13 residues.

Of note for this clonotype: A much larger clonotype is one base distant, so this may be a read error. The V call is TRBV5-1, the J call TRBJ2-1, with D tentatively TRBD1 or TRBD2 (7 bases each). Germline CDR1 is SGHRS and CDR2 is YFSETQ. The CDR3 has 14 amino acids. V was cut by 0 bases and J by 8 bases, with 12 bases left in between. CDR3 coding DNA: TGCGCCAGCAGCTTGGCAGGGGGAGGGTATGAGCAGTTCTTC. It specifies CASSLAGGGYEQFF.

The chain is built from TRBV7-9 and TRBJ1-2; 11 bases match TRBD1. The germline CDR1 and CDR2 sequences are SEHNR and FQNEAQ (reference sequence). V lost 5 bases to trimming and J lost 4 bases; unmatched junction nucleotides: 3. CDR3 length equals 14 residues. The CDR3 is CASSRDRGSYGYTF. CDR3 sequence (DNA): TGTGCCAGCAGCCGGGACAGGGGGAGCTATGGCTACACCTTC.

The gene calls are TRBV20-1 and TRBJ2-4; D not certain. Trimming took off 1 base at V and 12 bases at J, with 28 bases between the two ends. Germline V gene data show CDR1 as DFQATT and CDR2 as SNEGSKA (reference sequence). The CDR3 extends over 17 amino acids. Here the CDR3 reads CSARGSPTPRKAMTQYF. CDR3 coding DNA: TGCAGTGCTAGAGGTTCGCCGACCCCGCGGAAAGCAATGACTCAGTACTTC.

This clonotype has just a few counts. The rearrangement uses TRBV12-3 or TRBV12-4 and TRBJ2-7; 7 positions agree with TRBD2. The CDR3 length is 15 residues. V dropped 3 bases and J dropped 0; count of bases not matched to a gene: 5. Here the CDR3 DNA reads TGTGCCAGCAGTTTTGGGGGAGGGAGCTCCTACGAGCAGTACTTC. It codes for CASSFGGGSSYEQYF.

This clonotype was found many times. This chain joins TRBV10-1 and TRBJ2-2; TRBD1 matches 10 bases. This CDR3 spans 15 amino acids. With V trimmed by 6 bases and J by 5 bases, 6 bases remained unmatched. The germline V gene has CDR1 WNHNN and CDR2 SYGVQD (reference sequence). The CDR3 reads CASRPGTGVTGELFF. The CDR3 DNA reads TGCGCCAGCAGACCCGGGACAGGGGTGACCGGGGAGCTGTTTTTT.

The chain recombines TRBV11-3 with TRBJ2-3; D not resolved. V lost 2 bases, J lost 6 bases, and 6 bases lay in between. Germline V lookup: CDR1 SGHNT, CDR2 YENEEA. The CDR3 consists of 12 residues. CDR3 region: CASSLIMDTQYF. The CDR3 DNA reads TGTGCCAGCAGCTTAATTATGGATACGCAGTATTTT.

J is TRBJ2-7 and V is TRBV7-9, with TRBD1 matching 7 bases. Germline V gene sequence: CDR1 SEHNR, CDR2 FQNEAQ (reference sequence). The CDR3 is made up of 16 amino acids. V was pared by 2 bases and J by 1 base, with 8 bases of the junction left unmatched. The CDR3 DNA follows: TGTGCCAGCAGCTTATACTCCGGGACAGTGTCCTACGAGCAGTACTTC. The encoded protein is CASSLYSGTVSYEQYF.

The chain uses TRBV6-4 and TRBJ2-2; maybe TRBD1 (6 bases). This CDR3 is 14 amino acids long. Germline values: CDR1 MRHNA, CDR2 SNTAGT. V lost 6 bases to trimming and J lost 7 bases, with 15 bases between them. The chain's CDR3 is CASSDDRRNGELFF. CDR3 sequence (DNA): TGTGCCAGCAGCGACGACAGGCGTAACGGGGAGCTGTTTTTT.

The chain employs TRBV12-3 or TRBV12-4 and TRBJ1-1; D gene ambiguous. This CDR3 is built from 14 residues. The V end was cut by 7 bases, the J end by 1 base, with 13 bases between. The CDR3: CASTLALANTEAFF. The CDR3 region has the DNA TGTGCCAGCACCCTAGCATTGGCGAACACTGAAGCTTTCTTT.

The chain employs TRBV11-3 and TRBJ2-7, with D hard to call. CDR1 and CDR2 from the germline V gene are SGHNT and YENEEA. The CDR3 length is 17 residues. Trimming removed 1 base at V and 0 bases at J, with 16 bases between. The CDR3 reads CASSLVSGRQDSYEQYF. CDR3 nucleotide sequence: TGTGCCAGCAGCTTAGTTTCTGGTCGGCAGGACTCCTACGAGCAGTACTTC.

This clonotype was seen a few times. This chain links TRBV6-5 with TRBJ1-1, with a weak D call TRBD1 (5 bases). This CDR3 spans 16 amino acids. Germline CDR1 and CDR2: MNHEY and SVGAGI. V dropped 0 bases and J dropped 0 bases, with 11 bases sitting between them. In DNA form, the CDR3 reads TGTGCCAGCAGTTACTCTCAAGACAGCTTGAACACTGAAGCTTTCTTT. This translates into CASSYSQDSLNTEAFF.

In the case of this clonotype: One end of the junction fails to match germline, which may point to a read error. This CDR3 is CASSLDAGSTQFF. The CDR3 nucleotides read TGTGCTAGCAGCTTAGATGCGGGATCTACTCAGTTCTTC. V is TRBV7-7 and J is TRBJ2-1; D is possibly TRBD2 (6 bases). The CDR3 sequence is 13 residues long. Germline-derived CDR1 and CDR2 are SSHAT and FNYEAQ (reference sequence).

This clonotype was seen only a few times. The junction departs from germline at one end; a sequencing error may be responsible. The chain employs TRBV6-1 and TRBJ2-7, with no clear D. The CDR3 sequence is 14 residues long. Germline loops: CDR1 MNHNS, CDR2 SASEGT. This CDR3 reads CASSQGPSPYERYF. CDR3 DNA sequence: TGTGCCAGCAGTCAAGGGCCTTCTCCCTACGAGCGGTACTTC.

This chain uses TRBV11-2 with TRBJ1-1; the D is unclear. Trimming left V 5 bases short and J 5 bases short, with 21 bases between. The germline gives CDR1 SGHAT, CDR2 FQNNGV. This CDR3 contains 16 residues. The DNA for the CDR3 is TGTGCCAGCAGCCCGATATTGCGAACGATGAGGACTGAAGCTTTCTTT. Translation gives CASSPILRTMRTEAFF.

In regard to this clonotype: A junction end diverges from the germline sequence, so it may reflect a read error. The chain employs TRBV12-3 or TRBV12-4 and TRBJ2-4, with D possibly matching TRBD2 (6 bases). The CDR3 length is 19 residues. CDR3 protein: CARSLVVRRANQDKNIQYF. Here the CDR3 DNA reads TGTGCCCGCAGTTTAGTAGTTAGGAGGGCGAACCAGGACAAAAACATTCAGTACTTC.

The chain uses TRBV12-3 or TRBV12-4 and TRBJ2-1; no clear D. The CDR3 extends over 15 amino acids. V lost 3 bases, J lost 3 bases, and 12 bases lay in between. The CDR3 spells CASSFLTVSYNEQFF. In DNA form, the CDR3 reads TGTGCCAGCAGTTTTTTGACTGTCAGCTACAATGAGCAGTTCTTC.

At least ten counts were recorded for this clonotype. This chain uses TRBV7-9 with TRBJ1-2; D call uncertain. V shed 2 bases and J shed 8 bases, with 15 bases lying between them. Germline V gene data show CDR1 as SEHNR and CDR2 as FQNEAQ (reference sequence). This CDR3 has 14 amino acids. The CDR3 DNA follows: TGTGCCAGCAGCTTAATAACGGGCTCGCTCGGCTACACCTTC. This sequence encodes CASSLITGSLGYTF.

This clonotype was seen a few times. The CDR3 sequence: CASSSGTRTSFSYNEQFF. The CDR3 coding sequence is TGTGCCAGCAGCTCCGGGACACGGACTAGTTTCTCCTACAATGAGCAGTTCTTC. The gene calls are TRBV11-1 and TRBJ2-1; possibly TRBD2 for D (7 bases). This CDR3 has 18 residues. Deletions cut 4 bases from V and 0 bases from J, with 19 bases between. Germline loops: CDR1 SGHAT, CDR2 FQDESV (reference sequence).

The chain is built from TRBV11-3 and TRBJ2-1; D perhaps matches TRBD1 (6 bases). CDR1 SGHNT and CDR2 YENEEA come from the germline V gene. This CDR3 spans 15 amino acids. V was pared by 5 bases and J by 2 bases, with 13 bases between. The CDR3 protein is CASSGRGGPYNEQFF. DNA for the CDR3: TGTGCCAGCAGCGGCAGGGGTGGCCCCTACAATGAGCAGTTCTTC.